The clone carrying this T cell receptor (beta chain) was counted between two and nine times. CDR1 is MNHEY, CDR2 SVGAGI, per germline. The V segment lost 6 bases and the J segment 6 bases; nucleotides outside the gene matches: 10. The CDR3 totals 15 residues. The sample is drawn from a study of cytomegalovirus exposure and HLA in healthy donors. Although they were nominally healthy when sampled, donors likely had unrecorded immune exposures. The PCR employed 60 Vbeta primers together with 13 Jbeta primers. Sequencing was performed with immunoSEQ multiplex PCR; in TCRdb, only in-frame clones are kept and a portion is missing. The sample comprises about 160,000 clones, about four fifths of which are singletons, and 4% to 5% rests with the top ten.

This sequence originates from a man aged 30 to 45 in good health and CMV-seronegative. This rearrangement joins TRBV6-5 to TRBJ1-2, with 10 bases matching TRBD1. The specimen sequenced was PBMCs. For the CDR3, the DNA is TGTGCCAGCAGGGACAGGGGGGTCTCGCCGGATGGCTACACCTTC. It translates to CASRDRGVSPDGYTF.